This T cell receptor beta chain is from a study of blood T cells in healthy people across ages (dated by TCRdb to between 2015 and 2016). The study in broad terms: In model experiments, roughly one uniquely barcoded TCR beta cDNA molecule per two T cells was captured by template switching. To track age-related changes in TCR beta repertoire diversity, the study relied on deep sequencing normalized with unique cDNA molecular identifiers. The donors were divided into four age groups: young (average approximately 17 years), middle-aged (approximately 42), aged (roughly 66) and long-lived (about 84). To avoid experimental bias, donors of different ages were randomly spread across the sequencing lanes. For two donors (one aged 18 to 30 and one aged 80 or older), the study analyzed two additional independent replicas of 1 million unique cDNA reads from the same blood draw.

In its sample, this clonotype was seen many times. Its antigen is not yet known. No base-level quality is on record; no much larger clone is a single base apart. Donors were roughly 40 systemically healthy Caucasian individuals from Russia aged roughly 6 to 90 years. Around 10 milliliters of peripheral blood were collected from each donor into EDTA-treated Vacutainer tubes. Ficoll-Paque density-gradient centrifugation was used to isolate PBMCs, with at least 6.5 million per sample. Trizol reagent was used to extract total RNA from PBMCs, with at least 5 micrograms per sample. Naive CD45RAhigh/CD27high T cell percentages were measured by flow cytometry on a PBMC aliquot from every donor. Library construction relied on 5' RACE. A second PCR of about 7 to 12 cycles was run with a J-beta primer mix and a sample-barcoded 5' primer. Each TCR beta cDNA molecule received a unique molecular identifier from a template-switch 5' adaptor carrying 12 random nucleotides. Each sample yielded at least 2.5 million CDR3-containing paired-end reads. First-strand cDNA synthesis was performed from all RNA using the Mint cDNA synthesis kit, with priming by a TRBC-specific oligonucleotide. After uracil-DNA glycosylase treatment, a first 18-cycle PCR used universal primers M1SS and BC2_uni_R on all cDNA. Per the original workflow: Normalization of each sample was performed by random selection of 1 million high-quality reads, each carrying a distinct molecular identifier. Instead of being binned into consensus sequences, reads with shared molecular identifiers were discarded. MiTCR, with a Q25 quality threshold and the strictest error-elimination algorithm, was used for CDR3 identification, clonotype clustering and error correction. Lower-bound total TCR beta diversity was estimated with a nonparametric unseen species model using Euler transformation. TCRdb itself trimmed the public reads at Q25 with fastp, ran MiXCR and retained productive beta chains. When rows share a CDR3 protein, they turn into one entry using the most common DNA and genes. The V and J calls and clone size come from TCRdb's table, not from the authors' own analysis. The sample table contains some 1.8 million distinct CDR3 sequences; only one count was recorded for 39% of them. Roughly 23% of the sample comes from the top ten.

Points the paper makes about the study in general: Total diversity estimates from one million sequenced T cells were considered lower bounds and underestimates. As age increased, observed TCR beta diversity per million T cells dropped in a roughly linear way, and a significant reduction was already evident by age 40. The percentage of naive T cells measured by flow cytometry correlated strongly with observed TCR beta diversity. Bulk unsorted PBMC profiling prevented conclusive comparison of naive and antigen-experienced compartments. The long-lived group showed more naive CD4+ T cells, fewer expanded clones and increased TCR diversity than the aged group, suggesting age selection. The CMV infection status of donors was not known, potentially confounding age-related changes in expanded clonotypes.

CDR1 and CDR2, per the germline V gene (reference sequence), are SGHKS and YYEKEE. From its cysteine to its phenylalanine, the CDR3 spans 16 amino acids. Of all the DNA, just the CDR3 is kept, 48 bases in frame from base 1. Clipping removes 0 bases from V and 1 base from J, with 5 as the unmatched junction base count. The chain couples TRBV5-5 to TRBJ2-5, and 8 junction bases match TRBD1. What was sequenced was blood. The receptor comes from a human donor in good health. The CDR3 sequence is CASSLGQGAVQETQYF. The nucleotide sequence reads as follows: TGTGCCAGCAGCTTGGGTCAGGGGGCTGTCCAAGAGACCCAGTACTTC.